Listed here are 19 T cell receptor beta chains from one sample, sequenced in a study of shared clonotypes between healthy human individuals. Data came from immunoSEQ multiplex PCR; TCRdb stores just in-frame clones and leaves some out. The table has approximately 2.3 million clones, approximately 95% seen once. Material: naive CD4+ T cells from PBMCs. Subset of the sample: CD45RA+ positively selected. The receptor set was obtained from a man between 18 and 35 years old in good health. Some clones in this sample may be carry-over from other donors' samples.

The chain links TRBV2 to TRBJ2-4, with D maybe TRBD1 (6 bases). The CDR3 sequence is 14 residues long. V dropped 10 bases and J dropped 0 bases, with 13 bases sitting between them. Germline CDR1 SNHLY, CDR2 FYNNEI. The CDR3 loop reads CATRGLLAKNIQYF. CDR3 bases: TGTGCCACCAGGGGCCTACTAGCCAAAAACATTCAGTACTTC.

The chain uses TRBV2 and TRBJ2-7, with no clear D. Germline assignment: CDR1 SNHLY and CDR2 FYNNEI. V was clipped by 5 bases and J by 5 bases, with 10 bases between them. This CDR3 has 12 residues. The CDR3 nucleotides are TGTGCCAGCAGTACCTTCACACACGAGCAGTACTTC. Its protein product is CASSTFTHEQYF.

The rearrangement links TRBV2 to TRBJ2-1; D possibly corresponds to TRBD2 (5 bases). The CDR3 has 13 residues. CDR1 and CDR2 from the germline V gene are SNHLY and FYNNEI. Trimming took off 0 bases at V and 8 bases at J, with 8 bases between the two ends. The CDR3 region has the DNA TGTGCCAGCAGTGAAGCTCGGGAAGATGAGCAGTTCTTC. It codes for CASSEAREDEQFF.

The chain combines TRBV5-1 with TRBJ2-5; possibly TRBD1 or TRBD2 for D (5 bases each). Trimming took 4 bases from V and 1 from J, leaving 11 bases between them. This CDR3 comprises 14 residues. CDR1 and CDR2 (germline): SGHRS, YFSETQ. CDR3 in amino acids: CASSEPGTQETQYF. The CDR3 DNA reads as TGCGCCAGCAGCGAACCCGGGACCCAAGAGACCCAGTACTTC.

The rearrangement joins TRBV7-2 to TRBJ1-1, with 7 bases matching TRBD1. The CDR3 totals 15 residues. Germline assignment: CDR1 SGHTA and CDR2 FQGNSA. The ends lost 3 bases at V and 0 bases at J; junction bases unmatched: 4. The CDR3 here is CASSLTGSMNTEAFF. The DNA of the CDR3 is TGTGCCAGCAGCTTGACAGGGAGTATGAACACTGAAGCTTTCTTT.

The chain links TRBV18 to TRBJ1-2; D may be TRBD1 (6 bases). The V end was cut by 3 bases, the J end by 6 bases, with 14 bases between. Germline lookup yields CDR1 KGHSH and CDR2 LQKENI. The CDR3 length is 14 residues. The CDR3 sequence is CASSPKQGVDGYTF. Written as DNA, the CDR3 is TGTGCCAGCTCACCTAAACAGGGTGTCGATGGCTACACCTTC.

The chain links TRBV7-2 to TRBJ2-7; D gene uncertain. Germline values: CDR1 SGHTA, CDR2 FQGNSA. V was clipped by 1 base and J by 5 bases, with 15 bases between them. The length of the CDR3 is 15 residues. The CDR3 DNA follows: TGTGCCAGCAGCTTAGTAGGGCTTAATGTTAACGAGCAGTACTTC. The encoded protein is CASSLVGLNVNEQYF.

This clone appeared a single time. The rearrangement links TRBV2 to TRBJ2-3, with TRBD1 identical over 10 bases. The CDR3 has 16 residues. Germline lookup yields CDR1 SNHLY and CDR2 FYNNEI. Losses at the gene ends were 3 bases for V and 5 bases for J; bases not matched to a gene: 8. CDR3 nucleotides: TGTGCCAGCAGTGAGGAGGGACAGGGGACGGGAGATACGCAGTATTTT. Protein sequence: CASSEEGQGTGDTQYF.

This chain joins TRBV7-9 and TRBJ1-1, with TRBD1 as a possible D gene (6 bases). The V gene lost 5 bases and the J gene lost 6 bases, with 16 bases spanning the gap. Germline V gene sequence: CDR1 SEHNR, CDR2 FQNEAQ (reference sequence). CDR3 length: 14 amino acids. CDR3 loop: CASSPADRLAEAFF. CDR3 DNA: TGTGCCAGCAGCCCTGCTGACAGGCTTGCTGAAGCTTTCTTT.

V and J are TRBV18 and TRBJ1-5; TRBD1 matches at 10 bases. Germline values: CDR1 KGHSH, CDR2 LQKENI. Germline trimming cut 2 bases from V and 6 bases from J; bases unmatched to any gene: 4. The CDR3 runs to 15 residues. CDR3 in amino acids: CASSPATGGFQPQHF. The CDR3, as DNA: TGTGCCAGCTCACCAGCGACAGGGGGCTTTCAGCCCCAGCATTTT.

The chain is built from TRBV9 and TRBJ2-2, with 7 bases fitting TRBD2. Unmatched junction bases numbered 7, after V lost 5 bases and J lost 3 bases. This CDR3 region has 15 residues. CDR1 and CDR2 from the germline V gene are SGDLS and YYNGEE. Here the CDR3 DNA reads TGTGCCAGCAGTCCATGGACTAGTGACACCGGGGAGCTGTTTTTT. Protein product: CASSPWTSDTGELFF.

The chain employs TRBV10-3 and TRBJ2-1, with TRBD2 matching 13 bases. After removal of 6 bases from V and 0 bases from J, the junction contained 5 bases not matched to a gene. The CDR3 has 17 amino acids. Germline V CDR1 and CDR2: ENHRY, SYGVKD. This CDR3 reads CAISTGLAGSSYNEQFF. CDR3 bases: TGTGCCATCAGCACGGGACTAGCGGGAAGCTCCTACAATGAGCAGTTCTTC.

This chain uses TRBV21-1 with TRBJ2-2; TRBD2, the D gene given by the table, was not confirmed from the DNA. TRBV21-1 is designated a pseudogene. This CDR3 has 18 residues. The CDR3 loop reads CASSKGVEGIWGTGELFF. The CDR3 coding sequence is TGTGCCAGCAGCAAAGGGGTCGAGGGTATTTGGGGCACCGGGGAGCTGTTTTTT.

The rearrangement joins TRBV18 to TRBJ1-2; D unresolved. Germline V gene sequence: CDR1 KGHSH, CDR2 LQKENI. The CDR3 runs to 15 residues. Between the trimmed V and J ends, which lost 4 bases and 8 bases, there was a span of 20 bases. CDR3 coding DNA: TGTGCCAGCTCACGCTCCCCCATGGGAGAGGAGGGCTACACCTTC. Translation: CASSRSPMGEEGYTF. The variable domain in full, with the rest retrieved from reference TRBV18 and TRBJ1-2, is NAGVMQNPRHLVRRRGQEARLRCSPMKGHSHVYWYRQLPEEGLKFMVYLQKENIIDESGMPKERFSAEFPKEGPSILRIQQVVRGDSAAYFCASSRSPMGEEGYTFGSGTRLTVV.

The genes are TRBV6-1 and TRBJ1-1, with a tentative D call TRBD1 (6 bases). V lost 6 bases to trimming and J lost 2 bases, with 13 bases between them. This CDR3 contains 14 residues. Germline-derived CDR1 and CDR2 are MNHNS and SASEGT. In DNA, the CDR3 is TGTGCCAGCAGAGAGACAGGACTCAACACTGAAGCTTTCTTT. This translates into CASRETGLNTEAFF.

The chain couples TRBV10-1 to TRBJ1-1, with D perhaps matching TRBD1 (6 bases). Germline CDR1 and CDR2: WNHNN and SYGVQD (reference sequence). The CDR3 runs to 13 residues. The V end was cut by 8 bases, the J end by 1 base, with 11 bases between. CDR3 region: CASSWTENTEAFF. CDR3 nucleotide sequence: TGCGCCAGCTCCTGGACAGAGAACACTGAAGCTTTCTTT.

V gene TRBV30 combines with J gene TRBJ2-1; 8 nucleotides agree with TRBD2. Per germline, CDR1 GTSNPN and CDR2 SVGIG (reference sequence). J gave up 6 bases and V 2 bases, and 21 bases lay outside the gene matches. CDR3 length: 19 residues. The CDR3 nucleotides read TGTGCCTGGAGTTTCCCCTATTCACCCCGGGGGGGGGACGGCAATGAGCAGTTCTTC. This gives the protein CAWSFPYSPRGGDGNEQFF.

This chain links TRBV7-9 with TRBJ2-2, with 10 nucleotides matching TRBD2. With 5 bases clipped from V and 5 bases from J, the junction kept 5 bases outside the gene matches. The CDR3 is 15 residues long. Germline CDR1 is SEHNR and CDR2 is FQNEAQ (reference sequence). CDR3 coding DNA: TGTGCCAGCAGCCCCACTAGCGGGAAGACCGGGGAGCTGTTTTTT. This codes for CASSPTSGKTGELFF.

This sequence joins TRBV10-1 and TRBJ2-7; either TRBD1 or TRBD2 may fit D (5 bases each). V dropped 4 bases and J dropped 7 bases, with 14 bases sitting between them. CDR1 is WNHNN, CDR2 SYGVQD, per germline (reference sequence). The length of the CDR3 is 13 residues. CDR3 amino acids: CASSGQGECEQYF. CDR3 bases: TGCGCCAGCAGTGGCCAGGGAGAGTGTGAGCAGTACTTC.